The 11 T cell receptor beta chains reported below all come from one sample, sequenced in a study of control samples from healthy donors and cancer patients. Repertoires were generated with immunoSEQ multiplex PCR, while TCRdb's copy carries only in-frame clones and drops some. The sample contains approximately 94,000 clones, 86% of which appear only once. The specimen sequenced was blood. These TCRs come from a woman between 50 and 59 years old in good health.

This clone is a singleton in its sample. This chain joins TRBV5-1 and TRBJ1-1; TRBD1 matches at 10 bases. The CDR3 totals 15 residues. The V segment lost 5 bases and the J segment 2 bases; nucleotides outside the gene matches: 6. The germline gives CDR1 SGHRS, CDR2 YFSETQ. The CDR3 bases are TGCGCCAGCAGTGGACAGGGGGGAGGAAACACTGAAGCTTTCTTT. Protein product: CASSGQGGGNTEAFF.

This chain connects TRBV6-2 or TRBV6-3 to TRBJ2-1; D is unresolved. This CDR3 has 12 amino acids. Germline CDR1 is MNHEY and CDR2 is SVGEGT. Trimming removed 8 bases at V and 6 bases at J, with 11 bases between. The DNA of the CDR3 is TGTGCCAGCGGCCCGCTAGGCAATGAGCAGTTCTTC. It specifies CASGPLGNEQFF.

This chain links TRBV9 with TRBJ1-1; 9 nucleotides agree with TRBD1. Looked up from germline, CDR1 is SGDLS and CDR2 is YYNGEE. This CDR3 comprises 16 residues. Losses at the gene ends were 4 bases for V and 4 bases for J; bases not matched to a gene: 11. CDR3 residues: CASSPRQGGVGTEAFF. The CDR3 DNA follows: TGTGCCAGCAGCCCCCGACAGGGGGGTGTGGGCACTGAAGCTTTCTTT. Full variable domain (rest looked up from reference TRBV9 and TRBJ1-1): DSGVTQTPKHLITATGQRVTLRCSPRSGDLSVYWYQQSLDQGLQFLIQYYNGEERAKGNILERFSAQQFPDLHSELNLSSLELGDSALYFCASSPRQGGVGTEAFFGQGTRLTVV.

This rearrangement joins TRBV5-1 to TRBJ1-1; TRBD1 might be the D (5 bases). The V end was cut by 0 bases, the J end by 6 bases, with 18 bases between. The length of the CDR3 is 16 residues. CDR1 is SGHRS and CDR2 is YFSETQ in the germline V gene. CDR3 region: CASSLGGAGRFSEAFF. CDR3 nucleotides: TGCGCCAGCAGCTTGGGGGGCGCAGGGAGGTTCTCTGAAGCTTTCTTT.

To note about this clone: Other DNA sequences in the sample encode the same CDR3. This chain connects TRBV6-2 or TRBV6-3 to TRBJ2-1, with TRBD2 identical over 9 bases. V was clipped by 0 bases and J by 4 bases; unmatched bases: 7. Looked up from germline, CDR1 is MNHEY and CDR2 is SVGEGT. The CDR3 extends over 17 amino acids. The CDR3 DNA is TGTGCCAGCAGTTACTCTGGCTTAGCGGGAGTGTACAATGAGCAGTTCTTC. This sequence encodes CASSYSGLAGVYNEQFF.

This chain uses TRBV2 with TRBJ2-3, with 9 positions matching TRBD2. The V and J ends lost 7 bases and 2 bases, in that order; junction bases with no gene match: 10. CDR1 and CDR2 (germline): SNHLY, FYNNEI. This CDR3 has 16 amino acids. CDR3 DNA sequence: TGTGCCAGCAACCAGGGAGCGGGGGGTTTCACAGATACGCAGTATTTT. Translation: CASNQGAGGFTDTQYF.

The chain combines TRBV19 with TRBJ2-1, with 10 bases lining up with TRBD2. CDR3 size: 13 residues. Germline loops: CDR1 LNHDA, CDR2 SQIVND (reference sequence). V shed 10 bases, J shed 6 bases, and the junction held 6 bases outside the gene matches. The CDR3: CATKREGLNEQFF. In DNA form, the CDR3 reads TGTGCCACCAAGCGGGAGGGCCTCAATGAGCAGTTCTTC.

J is TRBJ1-2 and V is TRBV25-1; the match to TRBD1 covers 9 bases. V lost 5 bases to trimming and J lost 4 bases; unmatched junction nucleotides: 2. Germline CDR1 is MGHDK and CDR2 is SYGVNS. This CDR3 contains 13 residues. The CDR3, as DNA: TGTGCCAGCAGTCCACAGGGGGCCTATGGCTACACCTTC. Translating it yields CASSPQGAYGYTF.

The chain combines TRBV11-3 with TRBJ2-5; TRBD2 matches at 7 bases. This CDR3 is 18 amino acids long. Germline V gives CDR1 SGHNT, CDR2 YENEEA. The J segment lost 3 bases and the V segment lost 5 bases, leaving 18 bases of the junction unmatched. The CDR3 sequence: CASSRLWGRGGGKETQYF. CDR3 DNA: TGTGCCAGCAGCCGCCTTTGGGGGAGGGGAGGAGGGAAAGAGACCCAGTACTTC.

In its sample, this clone was seen once. The chain links TRBV5-4 to TRBJ1-2; unclear D gene. V was cut by 1 base and J by 8 bases, with 12 bases left in between. The CDR3 length is 13 residues. Germline V CDR1 and CDR2: SGHNT, YYREEE (reference sequence). CDR3 nucleotides: TGTGCCAGCAGCTTGTGGCCGGTGGAAGGCTACACCTTC. This gives the protein CASSLWPVEGYTF.

This sequence joins TRBV7-2 and TRBJ1-2, with D perhaps matching TRBD1 (6 bases). Looked up from germline, CDR1 is SGHTA and CDR2 is FQGNSA. This CDR3 contains 13 residues. The ends were cut back, 6 bases at V and 5 bases at J, with 13 bases in the middle. CDR3 nucleotides: TGTGCCAGCAGTACGGTAACAGGGTATGGCTACACCTTC. Translated, it gives CASSTVTGYGYTF. The full variable domain, with the rest looked up from reference TRBV7-2 and TRBJ1-2, is GAGVSQSPSNKVTEKGKDVELRCDPISGHTALYWYRQSLGQGLEFLIYFQGNSAPDKSGLPSDRFSAERTGGSVSTLTIQRTQQEDSAVYLCASSTVTGYGYTFGSGTRLTVV.